The clone carrying this T cell receptor (beta chain) came up many times. CDR3 length: 11 amino acids. Trimming took off 7 bases at V and 6 bases at J, with 9 bases between the two ends. These data originate in a study of neurological immune-mediated disorders. In TCRdb, the 5' RACE reads were re-called with MiXCR into one record per CDR3 protein. The sample has around 66,000 distinct CDR3 sequences, about 5% seen once. Material for sequencing was PBMCs. This clonotype was obtained from an older woman with multiple sclerosis. The rearrangement links TRBV12-3 or TRBV12-4 to TRBJ1-1, with D perhaps matching TRBD1 (5 bases). This CDR3 reads CASTLGPEAFF. In DNA, the CDR3 is TGTGCCAGCACCCTGGGACCTGAAGCTTTCTTT.